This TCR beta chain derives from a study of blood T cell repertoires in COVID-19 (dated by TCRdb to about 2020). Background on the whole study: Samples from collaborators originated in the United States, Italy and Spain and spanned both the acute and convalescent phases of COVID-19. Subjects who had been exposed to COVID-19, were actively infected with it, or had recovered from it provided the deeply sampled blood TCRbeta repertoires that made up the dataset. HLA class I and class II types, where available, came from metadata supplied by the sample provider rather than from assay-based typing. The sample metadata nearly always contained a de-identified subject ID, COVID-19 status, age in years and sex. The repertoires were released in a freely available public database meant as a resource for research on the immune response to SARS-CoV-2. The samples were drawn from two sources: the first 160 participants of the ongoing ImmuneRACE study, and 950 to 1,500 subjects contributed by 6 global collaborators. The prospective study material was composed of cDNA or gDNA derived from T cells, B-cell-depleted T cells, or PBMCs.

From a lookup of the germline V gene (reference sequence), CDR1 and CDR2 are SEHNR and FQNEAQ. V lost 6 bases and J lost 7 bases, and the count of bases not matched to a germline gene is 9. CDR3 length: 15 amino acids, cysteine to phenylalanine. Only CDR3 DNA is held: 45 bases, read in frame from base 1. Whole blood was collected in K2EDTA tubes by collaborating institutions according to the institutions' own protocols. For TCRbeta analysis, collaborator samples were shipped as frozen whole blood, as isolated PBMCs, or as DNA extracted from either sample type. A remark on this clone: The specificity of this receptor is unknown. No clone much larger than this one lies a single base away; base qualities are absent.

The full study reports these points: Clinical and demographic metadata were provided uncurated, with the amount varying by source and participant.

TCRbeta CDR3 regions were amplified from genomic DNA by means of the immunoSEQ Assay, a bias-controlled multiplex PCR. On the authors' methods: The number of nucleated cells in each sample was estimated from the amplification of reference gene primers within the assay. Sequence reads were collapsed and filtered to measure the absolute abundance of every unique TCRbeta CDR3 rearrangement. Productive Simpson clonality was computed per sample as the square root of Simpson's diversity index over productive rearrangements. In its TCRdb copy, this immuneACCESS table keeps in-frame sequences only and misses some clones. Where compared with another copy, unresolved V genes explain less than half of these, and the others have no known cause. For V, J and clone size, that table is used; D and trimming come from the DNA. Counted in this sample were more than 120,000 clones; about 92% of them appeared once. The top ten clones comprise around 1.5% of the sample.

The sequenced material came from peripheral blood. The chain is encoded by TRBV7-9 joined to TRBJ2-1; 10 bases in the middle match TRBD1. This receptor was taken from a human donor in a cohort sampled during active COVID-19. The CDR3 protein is CASRRDRGPVNEQFF. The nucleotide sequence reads TGTGCCAGCAGGCGAGACAGGGGGCCGGTGAATGAGCAGTTCTTC.